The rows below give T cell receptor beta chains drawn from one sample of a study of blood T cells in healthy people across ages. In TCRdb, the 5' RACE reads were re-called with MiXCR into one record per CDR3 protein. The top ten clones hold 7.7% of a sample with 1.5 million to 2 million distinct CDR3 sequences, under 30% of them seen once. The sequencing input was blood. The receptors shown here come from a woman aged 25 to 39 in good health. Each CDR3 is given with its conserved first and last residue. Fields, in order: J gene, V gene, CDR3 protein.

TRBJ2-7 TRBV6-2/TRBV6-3 CASSDRAGREEQYF
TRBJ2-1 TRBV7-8 CASSLGAGGDNEQFF
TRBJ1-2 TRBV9 CASSGGLTVYGYTF
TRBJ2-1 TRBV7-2 CASTLAGGTYNEQFF
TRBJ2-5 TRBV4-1 CASSHRGQETQYF
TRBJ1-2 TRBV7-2 CASRGTANYGYTF
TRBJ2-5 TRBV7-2 CASSLGELGETQYF
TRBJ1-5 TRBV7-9 CASEDRDGNQPQHF
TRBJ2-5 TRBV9 CASSVDSPFQETQYF
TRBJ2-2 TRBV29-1 CSVEDEELTGELFF
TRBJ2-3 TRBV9 CASSPHHDTQYF
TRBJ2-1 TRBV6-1 CASSRPGTGGFYNEQFF
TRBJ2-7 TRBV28 CASSGSGTISEQYF
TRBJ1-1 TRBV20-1 CSTREDLNTEAFF
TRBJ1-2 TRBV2 CASVVSLEMGGYTF
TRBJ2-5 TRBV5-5 CASSSHQQETQYF
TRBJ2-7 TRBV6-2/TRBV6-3 CATLSGSGYEQYF
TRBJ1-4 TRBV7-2 CASSLSRGDEKLFF
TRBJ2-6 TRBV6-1 CASSEVVGSGANVLTF
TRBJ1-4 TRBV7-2 CTSSQAGQRNEKLFF
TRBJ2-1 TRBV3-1 CASSQVLRGEQFF
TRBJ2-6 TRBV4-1 CASSQWAGGAGANVLTF
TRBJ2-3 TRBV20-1 CSALPFSVEETQYF
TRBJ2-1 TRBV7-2 CASSPRGGSNNEQFF
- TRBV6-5 CASSRQRGTYNEQYF
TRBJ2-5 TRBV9 CASSVVPNAETQYF
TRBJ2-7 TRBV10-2 CASSEGQSWGYEQYF
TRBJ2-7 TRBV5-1 CASSDAGTMREQYF
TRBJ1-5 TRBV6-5 CASRPLGQGNQPQHF
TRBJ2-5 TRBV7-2 CGSSSGGETQYF
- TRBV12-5 CASGKAQSSPETQYF
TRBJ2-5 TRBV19 CASTRRDRQETQYF
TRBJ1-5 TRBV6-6 CASSKQGGNQPQHF
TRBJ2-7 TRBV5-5 CASSLIRLVPEQYF
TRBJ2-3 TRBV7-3 CASALSSGGAGDTQYF
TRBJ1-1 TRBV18 CASSPRDLRVPEAFF
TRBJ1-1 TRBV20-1 CSARNMNTEAFF
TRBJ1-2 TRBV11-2 CASRSYPIRTYGYTF
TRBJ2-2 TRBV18 CASSRRTGRDTGELFF
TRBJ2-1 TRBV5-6 CASRSGTRYNEQFF
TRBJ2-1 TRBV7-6 CASSFRGWDEQFF
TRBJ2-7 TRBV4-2 CASSPEGVSYEQYF
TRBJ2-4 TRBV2 CASSEETGDIQYF
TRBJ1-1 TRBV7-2 CASSSDVNTEAFF
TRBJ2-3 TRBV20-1 CSARGASTGTQYF
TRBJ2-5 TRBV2 CASSHTGWGETQYF